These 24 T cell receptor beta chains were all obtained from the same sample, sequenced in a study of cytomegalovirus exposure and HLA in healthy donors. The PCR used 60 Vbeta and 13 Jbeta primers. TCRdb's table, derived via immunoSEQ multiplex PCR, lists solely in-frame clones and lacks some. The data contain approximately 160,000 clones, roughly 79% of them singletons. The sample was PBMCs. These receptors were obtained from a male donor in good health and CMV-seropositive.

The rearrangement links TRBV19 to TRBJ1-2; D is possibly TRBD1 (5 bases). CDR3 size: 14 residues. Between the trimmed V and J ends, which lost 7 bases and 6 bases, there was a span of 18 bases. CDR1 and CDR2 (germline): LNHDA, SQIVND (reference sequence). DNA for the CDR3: TGTGCCAGTACCGGCGGGGCCGACCTCCATGGCTACACCTTC. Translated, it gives CASTGGADLHGYTF. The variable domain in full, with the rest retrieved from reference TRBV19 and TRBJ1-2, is DGGITQSPKYLFRKEGQNVTLSCEQNLNHDAMYWYRQDPGQGLRLIYYSQIVNDFQKGDIAEGYSVSREKKESFPLTVTSAQKNPTAFYLCASTGGADLHGYTFGSGTRLTVV.

The CDR3 DNA is TGTGCCAGCAGCTTGGAGGGGGCAAGGTCACCCCTCCACTTT. Translated: CASSLEGARSPLHF. This chain joins TRBV5-4 and TRBJ1-6; 7 bases are a match to TRBD1. Looked up from germline, CDR1 is SGHNT and CDR2 is YYREEE (reference sequence). This CDR3 has 14 amino acids. With 0 bases clipped from V and 10 bases from J, the junction kept 4 bases outside the gene matches.

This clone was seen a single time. CDR3 bases: TGTGCCAGCAGCGTAGGAGGGTTGGACCAAGAGACCCAGTACTTC. Protein sequence: CASSVGGLDQETQYF. The chain is built from TRBV9 and TRBJ2-5; possibly TRBD2 for D (5 bases). Germline CDR1 is SGDLS and CDR2 is YYNGEE. The CDR3 totals 15 residues. The V gene lost 0 bases and the J gene lost 0 bases, with 9 bases spanning the gap.

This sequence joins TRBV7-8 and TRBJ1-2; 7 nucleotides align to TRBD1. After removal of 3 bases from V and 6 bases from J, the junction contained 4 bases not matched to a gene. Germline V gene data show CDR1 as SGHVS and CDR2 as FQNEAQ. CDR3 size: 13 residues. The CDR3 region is CASSFDRENGYTF. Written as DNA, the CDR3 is TGTGCCAGCAGCTTTGACAGGGAGAATGGCTACACCTTC. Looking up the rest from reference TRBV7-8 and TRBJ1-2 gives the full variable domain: GAGVSQSPRYKVAKRGQDVALRCDPISGHVSLFWYQQALGQGPEFLTYFQNEAQLDKSGLPSDRFFAERPEGSVSTLKIQRTQQEDSAVYLCASSFDRENGYTFGSGTRLTVV.

DNA of the CDR3: TGTGCCAGCAGCGTAGGGAGGGCTGGGGGAAAACTGTTTTTT. Residues: CASSVGRAGGKLFF. J is TRBJ1-4 and V is TRBV9; D is possibly TRBD1 (5 bases). The CDR3 contains 14 residues. Germline values: CDR1 SGDLS, CDR2 YYNGEE. Deletions cut 0 bases from V and 10 bases from J, with 13 bases between.

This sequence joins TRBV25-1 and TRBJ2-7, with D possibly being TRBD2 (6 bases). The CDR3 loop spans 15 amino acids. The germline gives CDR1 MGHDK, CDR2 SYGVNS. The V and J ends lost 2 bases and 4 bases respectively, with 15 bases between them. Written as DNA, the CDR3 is TGTGCCAGCAGTGAACGGGCGGCTGGGGGGTACGAGCAGTACTTC. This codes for CASSERAAGGYEQYF.

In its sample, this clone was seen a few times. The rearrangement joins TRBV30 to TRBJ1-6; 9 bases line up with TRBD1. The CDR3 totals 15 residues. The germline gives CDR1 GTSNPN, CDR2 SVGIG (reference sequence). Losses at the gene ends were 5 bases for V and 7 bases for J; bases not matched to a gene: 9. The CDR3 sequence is CAWGKQGARNSPLHF. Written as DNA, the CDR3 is TGTGCCTGGGGAAAACAGGGGGCGAGGAATTCACCCCTCCACTTT.

The CDR3 spells CASSASVGQGGTYEQYF. CDR3 bases: TGTGCCAGCAGCGCCTCCGTGGGACAGGGAGGGACCTACGAGCAGTACTTC. The chain is built from TRBV7-9 and TRBJ2-7; 9 bases align to TRBD1. Germline V CDR1 and CDR2: SEHNR, FQNEAQ (reference sequence). CDR3 length: 17 residues. With V trimmed by 5 bases and J by 2 bases, 13 bases remained unmatched.

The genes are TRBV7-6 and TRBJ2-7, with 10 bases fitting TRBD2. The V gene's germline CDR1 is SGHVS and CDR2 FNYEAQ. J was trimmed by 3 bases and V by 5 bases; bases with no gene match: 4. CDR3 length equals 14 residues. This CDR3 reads CASSLIAGGYEQYF. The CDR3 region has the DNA TGTGCCAGCAGCCTTATAGCGGGGGGCTACGAGCAGTACTTC.

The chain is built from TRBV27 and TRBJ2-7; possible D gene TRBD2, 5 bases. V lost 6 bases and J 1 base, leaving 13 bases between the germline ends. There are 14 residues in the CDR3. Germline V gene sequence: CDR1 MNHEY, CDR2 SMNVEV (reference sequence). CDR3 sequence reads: CASSHTSNSYEQYF. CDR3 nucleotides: TGTGCCAGCAGCCACACTAGTAATTCCTACGAGCAGTACTTC.

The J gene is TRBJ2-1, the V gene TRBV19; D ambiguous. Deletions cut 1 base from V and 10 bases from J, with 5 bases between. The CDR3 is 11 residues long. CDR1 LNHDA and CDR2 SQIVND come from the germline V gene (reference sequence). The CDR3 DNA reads TGTGCCAGTAGTATAGTGGAGGAGCAGTTCTTC. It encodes CASSIVEEQFF.

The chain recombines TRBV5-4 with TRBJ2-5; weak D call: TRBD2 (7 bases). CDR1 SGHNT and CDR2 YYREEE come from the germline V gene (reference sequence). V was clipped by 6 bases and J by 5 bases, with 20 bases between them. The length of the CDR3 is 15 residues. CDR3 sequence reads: CASTYWGGRGETQYF. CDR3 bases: TGTGCCAGCACCTATTGGGGGGGCAGGGGTGAGACCCAGTACTTC.

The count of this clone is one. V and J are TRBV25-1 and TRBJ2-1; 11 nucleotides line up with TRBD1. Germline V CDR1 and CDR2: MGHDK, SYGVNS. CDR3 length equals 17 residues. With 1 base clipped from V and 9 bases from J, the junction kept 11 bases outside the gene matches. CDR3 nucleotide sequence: TGTGCCAGCAGTGAATTTCAAGGGACAGGGGGTTTTGGTGAGCAGTTCTTC. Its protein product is CASSEFQGTGGFGEQFF.

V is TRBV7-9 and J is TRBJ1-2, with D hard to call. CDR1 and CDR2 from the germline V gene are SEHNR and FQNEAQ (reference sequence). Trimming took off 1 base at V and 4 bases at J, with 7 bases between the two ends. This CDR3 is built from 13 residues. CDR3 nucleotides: TGTGCCAGCAGCTTAGGGTCCAGCTATGGCTACACCTTC. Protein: CASSLGSSYGYTF.

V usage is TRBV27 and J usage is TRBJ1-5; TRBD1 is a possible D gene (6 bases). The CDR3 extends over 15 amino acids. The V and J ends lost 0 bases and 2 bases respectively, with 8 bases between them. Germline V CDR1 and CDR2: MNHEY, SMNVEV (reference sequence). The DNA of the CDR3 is TGTGCCAGCAGTTTATCCCCAGGGGGCAATCAGCCCCAGCATTTT. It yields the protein CASSLSPGGNQPQHF.

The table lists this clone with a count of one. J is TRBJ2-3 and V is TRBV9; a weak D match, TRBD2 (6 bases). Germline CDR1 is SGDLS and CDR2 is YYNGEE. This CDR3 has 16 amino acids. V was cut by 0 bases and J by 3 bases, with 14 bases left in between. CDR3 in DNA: TGTGCCAGCAGCGTAGCAGGCGGGGTTGAGACAGATACGCAGTATTTT. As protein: CASSVAGGVETDTQYF.

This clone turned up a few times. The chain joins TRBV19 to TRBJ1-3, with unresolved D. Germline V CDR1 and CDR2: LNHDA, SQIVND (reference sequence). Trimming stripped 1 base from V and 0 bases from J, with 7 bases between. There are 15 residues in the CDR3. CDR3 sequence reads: CASSIVETSGNTIYF. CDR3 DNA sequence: TGTGCCAGTAGTATAGTGGAGACCTCTGGAAACACCATATATTTT.

The CDR3 region is CASVRQGRGSYNSPLHF. In nucleotides, the CDR3 is TGTGCCAGCGTCCGACAGGGCAGGGGATCCTATAATTCACCCCTCCACTTT. The chain employs TRBV21-1 and TRBJ1-6; the D call in the table, TRBD1, was not verified against the DNA. TRBV21-1 is reported as a pseudogene. The CDR3 contains 17 residues.

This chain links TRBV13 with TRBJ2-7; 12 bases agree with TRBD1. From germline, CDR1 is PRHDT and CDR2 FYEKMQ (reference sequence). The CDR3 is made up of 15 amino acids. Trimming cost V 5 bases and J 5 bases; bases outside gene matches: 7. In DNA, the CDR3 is TGTGCCAGCAGCAGAGAGGGACAGGGGGCTAACGAGCAGTACTTC. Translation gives CASSREGQGANEQYF.

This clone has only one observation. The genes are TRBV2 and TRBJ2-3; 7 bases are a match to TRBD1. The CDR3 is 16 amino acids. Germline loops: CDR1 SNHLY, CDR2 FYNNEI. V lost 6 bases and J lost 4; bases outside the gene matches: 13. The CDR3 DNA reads TGTGCCAGCAGGGCCTTTAGGGGGCAGTGGGCAGATACGCAGTATTTT. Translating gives CASRAFRGQWADTQYF.

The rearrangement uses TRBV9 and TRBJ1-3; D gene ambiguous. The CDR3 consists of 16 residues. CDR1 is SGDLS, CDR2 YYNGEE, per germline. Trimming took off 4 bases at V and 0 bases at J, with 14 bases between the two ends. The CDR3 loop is CASSPRGGSSGNTIYF. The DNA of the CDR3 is TGTGCCAGCAGCCCCCGGGGAGGGAGCTCTGGAAACACCATATATTTT.

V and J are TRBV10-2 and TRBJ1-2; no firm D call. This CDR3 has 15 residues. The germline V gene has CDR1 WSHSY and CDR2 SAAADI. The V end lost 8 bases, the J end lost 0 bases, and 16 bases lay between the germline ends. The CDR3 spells CASSGGQISNYGYTF. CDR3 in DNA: TGCGCCAGCTCCGGTGGGCAGATATCTAACTATGGCTACACCTTC.

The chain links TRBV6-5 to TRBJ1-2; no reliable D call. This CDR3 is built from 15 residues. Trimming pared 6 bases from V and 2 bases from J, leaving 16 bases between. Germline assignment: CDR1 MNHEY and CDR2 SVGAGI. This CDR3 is CASSPAHQVNYGYTF. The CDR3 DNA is TGTGCCAGCAGCCCGGCACATCAGGTCAACTATGGCTACACCTTC.

This CDR3 is CASSLNSRSSGNTIYF. The CDR3 DNA is TGCGCCAGCAGCTTAAACAGTCGCTCCTCTGGAAACACCATATATTTT. The chain links TRBV5-1 to TRBJ1-3; D not certain. Trimming pared 2 bases from V and 0 bases from J, leaving 12 bases between. The CDR3 runs to 16 residues. Germline CDR1 SGHRS, CDR2 YFSETQ. The whole variable domain, filled in from reference TRBV5-1 and TRBJ1-3, reads KAGVTQTPRYLIKTRGQQVTLSCSPISGHRSVSWYQQTPGQGLQFLFEYFSETQRNKGNFPGRFSGRQFSNSRSEMNVSTLELGDSALYLCASSLNSRSSGNTIYFGEGSWLTVV.